Described below is a single T cell receptor (beta chain) sequence and its context. The data were obtained in a study of blood T cell repertoires in COVID-19. As handled by the study authors: Amplified reference gene primers provided the basis for estimating nucleated cell counts. Sequenced by immunoSEQ multiplex PCR; TCRdb stores in-frame clones only, minus some. D and trimming were read from the DNA, whereas the V and J calls and clone size are those reported in that table. In the table there are over 250,000 clones, roughly four fifths of which are singletons. The CDR3 totals 14 residues. CDR1 SGHRS and CDR2 YFSETQ come from the germline V gene. V shed 3 bases and J 3 bases; nucleotides not matched to a gene: 6.

The chain joins TRBV5-1 to TRBJ2-7; 7 bases map to TRBD2. Material: peripheral blood. This TCR derives from a woman aged 50 to 60 who had recovered from COVID-19. CDR3 amino acids: CASSYRAGNYEQYF. CDR3 nucleotides: TGCGCCAGCAGCTATAGAGCGGGAAACTACGAGCAGTACTTC.